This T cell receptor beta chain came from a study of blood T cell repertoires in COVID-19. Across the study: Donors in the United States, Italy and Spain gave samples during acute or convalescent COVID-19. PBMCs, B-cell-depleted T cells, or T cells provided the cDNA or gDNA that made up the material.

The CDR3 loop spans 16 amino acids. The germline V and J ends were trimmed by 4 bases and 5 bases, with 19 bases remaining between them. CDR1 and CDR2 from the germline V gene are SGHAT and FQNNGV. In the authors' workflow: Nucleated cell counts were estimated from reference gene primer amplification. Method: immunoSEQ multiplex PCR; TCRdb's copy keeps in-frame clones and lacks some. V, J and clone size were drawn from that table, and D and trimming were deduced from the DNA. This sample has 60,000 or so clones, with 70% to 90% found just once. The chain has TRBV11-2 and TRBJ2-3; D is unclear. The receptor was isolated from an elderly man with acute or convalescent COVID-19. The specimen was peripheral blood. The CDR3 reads CASSSNSIRAQDTQYF. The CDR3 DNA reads TGTGCCAGCAGCTCGAACAGTATCCGAGCCCAAGATACGCAGTATTTT.